This TCR beta chain appears in the sequencing data of a study of cytomegalovirus exposure and HLA in healthy donors. This clone appeared a single time. Its matching antigen is unknown. The primer mix had 60 Vbeta and 13 Jbeta primers. Some clones are missing from TCRdb's copy, which holds only in-frame ones; the method was immunoSEQ multiplex PCR. Here the sample spans some 150,000 clones, roughly four fifths being singletons. Germline-derived CDR1 and CDR2 are SGHVS and FQNEAQ. The CDR3 consists of 13 residues. Points from the study as a whole: One variant, a missense change in DCLRE1C, was linked in a later analysis to TCR beta V- and J-gene trimming. Some public TCRs appeared in many individuals, while most sequences were rare. Certain indistinguishable V segments, among them TRBV6-2 and TRBV6-3, were excluded.

The source is a female donor in good health and CMV-seropositive. The sample taken for sequencing was PBMCs. This chain links TRBV7-8 with TRBJ2-5; D gene unclear. The DNA end is more similar to TRBJ2-7, so the J call may be wrong. As DNA, the CDR3 is TGTGCCAGCAGCTTAATGACAATTTCCGAGCAGTACTTC. Its translation: CASSLMTISEQYF.